A selection of T cell receptor beta chains follows, all from one sample in a study of blood T cells in healthy people across ages. MiXCR was run by TCRdb on the 5' RACE reads, yielding one entry per CDR3 protein. The sample shows over 600,000 distinct CDR3 sequences, around 21% of them seen only once. Input material: blood. The origin of the receptors is a man between 65 and 85 years old in good health. Each CDR3 is given with its conserved first and last residue. D genes are given only for firm matches. Not all rows give a size; the values are once, few, many and, for expanded clones, a class.

CDR3nt: TGCGCCAGCAGCCAAGATTCCGTGTCGGAAAAACTGTTTTTT
CDR3aa: CASSQDSVSEKLFF
v_gene: TRBV4-1
abundance: many
d_gene: NA
j_gene: TRBJ1-4

CDR3nt: TGCAGTGCTAGGCCGGGACCCCCGGCCCAGTACTTC
CDR3aa: CSARPGPPAQYF
v_gene: TRBV20-1
abundance: NA
d_gene: NA
j_gene: TRBJ2-5

CDR3nt: TGTGCCAGCAGCTTCGGGGGCCCACAGGGGACTGAAGCTTTCTTT
CDR3aa: CASSFGGPQGTEAFF
v_gene: TRBV3-1
abundance: NA
d_gene: TRBD1
j_gene: TRBJ1-1

CDR3nt: TGTGCCAGCAGCTCTGAACCGGGGACCCAGTACTTC
CDR3aa: CASSSEPGTQYF
v_gene: TRBV13
abundance: few
d_gene: NA
j_gene: TRBJ2-5

CDR3nt: TGTGCCAGCAGCGGAGACAGCTCTGGGGCCAACGTCCTGACTTTC
CDR3aa: CASSGDSSGANVLTF
v_gene: TRBV7-3
abundance: NA
d_gene: NA
j_gene: TRBJ2-6

CDR3nt: TGTGCCAGCAGTCCCTGGGACGGAGCCACGGGTACGCAGTATTTT
CDR3aa: CASSPWDGATGTQYF
v_gene: TRBV12-3/TRBV12-4
abundance: few
d_gene: NA
j_gene: TRBJ2-3

CDR3nt: TGTGCCAGCAGAATCACGACAGAAAACACCGGGGAGCTGTTTTTT
CDR3aa: CASRITTENTGELFF
v_gene: TRBV12-3/TRBV12-4
abundance: NA
d_gene: NA
j_gene: TRBJ2-2

CDR3nt: TGCAGTGCTAGAGATATGAGGGCGGTCACCGGGGAGCTGTTTTTT
CDR3aa: CSARDMRAVTGELFF
v_gene: TRBV20-1
abundance: NA
d_gene: NA
j_gene: TRBJ2-2

CDR3nt: TGTGCCACCAGCAGAGCCCCGGTAGCAACTAATGAAAAACTGTTTTTT
CDR3aa: CATSRAPVATNEKLFF
v_gene: TRBV15
abundance: NA
d_gene: NA
j_gene: TRBJ1-4

CDR3nt: TGTGCCAGCAGCCAGTCGCAGGGCAATCAGCCCCAGCATTTT
CDR3aa: CASSQSQGNQPQHF
v_gene: TRBV7-9
abundance: few
d_gene: NA
j_gene: TRBJ1-5

CDR3nt: TGCGCCAGCATCGGACTAGCGGGAGCCTCTGAGACCCAGTACTTC
CDR3aa: CASIGLAGASETQYF
v_gene: TRBV5-1
abundance: NA
d_gene: TRBD2
j_gene: TRBJ2-5

CDR3nt: TGTGCCAGCAGCGTCCGGGACAAACAAGAGACCCAGTACTTC
CDR3aa: CASSVRDKQETQYF
v_gene: TRBV14
abundance: NA
d_gene: NA
j_gene: TRBJ2-5

CDR3nt: TGTGCCATCAGCTCCGGGACAGGGGGTGAAAAACTGTTTTTT
CDR3aa: CAISSGTGGEKLFF
v_gene: TRBV10-3
abundance: few
d_gene: TRBD1
j_gene: TRBJ1-4

CDR3nt: TGCAGCGTTGGGGGACAGGGAATGAACACTGAAGCTTTCTTT
CDR3aa: CSVGGQGMNTEAFF
v_gene: TRBV29-1
abundance: NA
d_gene: TRBD1
j_gene: TRBJ1-1

CDR3nt: TGCGCCAGCAGCTTGTACAGCGGGAGTACGGAGACCCAGTACTTC
CDR3aa: CASSLYSGSTETQYF
v_gene: TRBV5-1
abundance: NA
d_gene: TRBD2
j_gene: TRBJ2-5

CDR3nt: TGCAGTGCTGAACCGGGACTAGCGTTTAATACGCAGTATTTT
CDR3aa: CSAEPGLAFNTQYF
v_gene: TRBV20-1
abundance: NA
d_gene: TRBD2
j_gene: TRBJ2-3

CDR3nt: TGCAGTGCCAGTATAGCGGGAACCTACGAGCAGTACTTC
CDR3aa: CSASIAGTYEQYF
v_gene: TRBV20-1
abundance: NA
d_gene: TRBD2
j_gene: TRBJ2-7

CDR3nt: TGTGCCAGCAATAGGGGGGGATCCTACGAGCAGTACTTC
CDR3aa: CASNRGGSYEQYF
v_gene: TRBV28
abundance: many
d_gene: NA
j_gene: TRBJ2-7

CDR3nt: TGCAGTGCCCTAAAATCGGCGGGACAAGAGACCCAGTACTTC
CDR3aa: CSALKSAGQETQYF
v_gene: TRBV20-1
abundance: NA
d_gene: NA
j_gene: TRBJ2-5

CDR3nt: TGTGCCAGCAGCTTGGGCATGGCCTACGAGCAGTACTTC
CDR3aa: CASSLGMAYEQYF
v_gene: TRBV11-1
abundance: NA
d_gene: NA
j_gene: TRBJ2-7

CDR3nt: TGTGCCAGCAGCTTAGGACACGACTATTACGAGCAGTACTTC
CDR3aa: CASSLGHDYYEQYF
v_gene: TRBV7-8
abundance: NA
d_gene: NA
j_gene: TRBJ2-7

CDR3nt: TGTGCCAGCAGCATTCGGCGCCAAGAGACCCAGTACTTC
CDR3aa: CASSIRRQETQYF
v_gene: TRBV7-6
abundance: few
d_gene: NA
j_gene: TRBJ2-5

CDR3nt: TGTGCCAGCAACCCAATAGCACTGGTCCCCCTCTACAATGAGCAGTTCTTC
CDR3aa: CASNPIALVPLYNEQFF
v_gene: TRBV6-1
abundance: few
d_gene: NA
j_gene: TRBJ2-1

CDR3nt: TGTGCCAGCAGAGCGACAGGGAATACGCAGTATTTT
CDR3aa: CASRATGNTQYF
v_gene: TRBV12-3/TRBV12-4
abundance: NA
d_gene: TRBD1
j_gene: TRBJ2-3